This section outlines one T cell receptor (beta chain) sequence together with its context. The antigen remains unidentified. This sample is drawn from a study of CD8 T cells in Susac syndrome. General study results and limits: The authors acknowledged that the study's TCR sequencing and HLA analysis involved relatively few individuals.

RNA was extracted with the RNeasy kit, and a quantity of 0.5 to 1 ug was reverse transcribed using random hexamers. TCRdb recomputed calls from the immunoSEQ multiplex PCR reads with MiXCR, one row per CDR3 protein. The sample includes about 200,000 distinct CDR3 sequences, about 93% of them seen just once. CDR1 and CDR2 (germline): MGHDK, SYGVNS. V was clipped by 4 bases and J by 4 bases; unmatched bases: 10. CDR3 length: 17 amino acids. The source of this sequence is a human donor with multiple sclerosis. Sequences were obtained from CD8+ T cells from PBMCs. This chain links TRBV25-1 with TRBJ2-2; TRBD2 agrees at 9 bases. The CDR3 sequence: CASSGLAGSLGTGELFF. The DNA of the CDR3 is TGTGCCAGCAGTGGGCTAGCGGGATCTCTGGGCACCGGGGAGCTGTTTTTT.